A single TCR beta chain is shown here with its context. Its specificity is not known. Germline CDR1 LNHDA, CDR2 SQIVND (reference sequence). Unmatched junction bases numbered 7, after V lost 5 bases and J lost 0 bases. The CDR3 length is 16 residues. Then a second PCR, running roughly 7 to 11 cycles, was carried out with a sample-barcoded 5' primer and a J-beta primer mix. Each cDNA molecule carried a tag from a template-switch adaptor that contained 12 random nucleotides. From the 5' RACE reads, TCRdb called clonotypes with MiXCR, one entry per CDR3 protein. Of roughly 2 million distinct CDR3 sequences in the sample, 40% to 55% were seen once. The sample originates from a study of blood T cells in healthy people across ages. Study observations and caveats: Across the age range, TCR beta diversity per million T cells fell in a roughly linear way. Because donor CMV status was unknown, expanded clonotype changes were possibly confounded.

The clonotype originates from a woman aged 40 to 50 in good health. This chain connects TRBV19 to TRBJ2-4; the match to TRBD1 covers 7 bases. The specimen was blood. CDR3 sequence (DNA): TGTGCCAGTAGTCAAGGGGGCTTACTAGCCAAAAACATTCAGTACTTC. Translation: CASSQGGLLAKNIQYF.